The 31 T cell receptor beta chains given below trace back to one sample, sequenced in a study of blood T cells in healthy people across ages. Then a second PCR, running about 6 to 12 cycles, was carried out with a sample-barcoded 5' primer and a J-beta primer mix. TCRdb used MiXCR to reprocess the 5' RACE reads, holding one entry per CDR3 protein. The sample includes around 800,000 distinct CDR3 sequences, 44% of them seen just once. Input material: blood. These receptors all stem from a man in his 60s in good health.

This chain's CDR3 is CASRILENTGELFF. CDR3 in DNA: TGTGCCAGCAGGATTCTAGAGAACACCGGGGAGCTGTTTTTT. V is TRBV13 and J is TRBJ2-2; D is undetermined. CDR3 length equals 14 residues. Germline lookup yields CDR1 PRHDT and CDR2 FYEKMQ (reference sequence). V lost 6 bases and J lost 1, with 9 bases in between.

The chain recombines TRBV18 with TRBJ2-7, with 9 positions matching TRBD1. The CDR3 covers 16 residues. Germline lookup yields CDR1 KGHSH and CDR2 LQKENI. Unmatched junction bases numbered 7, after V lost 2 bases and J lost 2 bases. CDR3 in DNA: TGTGCCAGCTCACCAAAACCGGGACAGGGCCCCTACGAGCAGTACTTC. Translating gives CASSPKPGQGPYEQYF.

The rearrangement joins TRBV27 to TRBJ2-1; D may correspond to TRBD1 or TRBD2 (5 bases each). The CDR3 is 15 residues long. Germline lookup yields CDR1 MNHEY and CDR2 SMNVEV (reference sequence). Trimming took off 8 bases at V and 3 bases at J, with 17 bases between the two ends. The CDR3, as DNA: TGTGCCAGCCGCGGACGGGGCACTATCTACAATGAGCAGTTCTTC. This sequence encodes CASRGRGTIYNEQFF.

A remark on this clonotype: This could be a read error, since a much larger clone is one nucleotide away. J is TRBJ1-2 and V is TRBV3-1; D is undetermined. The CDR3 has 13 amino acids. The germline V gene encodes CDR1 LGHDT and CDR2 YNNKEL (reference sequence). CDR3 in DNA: TGTGCCAGCAGCCAAGGTCGCGCGCGAGGCTGCACCTTC. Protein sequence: CASSQGRARGCTF.

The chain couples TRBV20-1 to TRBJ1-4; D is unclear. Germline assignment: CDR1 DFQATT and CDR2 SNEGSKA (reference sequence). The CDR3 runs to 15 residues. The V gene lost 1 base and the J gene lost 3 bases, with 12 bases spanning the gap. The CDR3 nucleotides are TGCAGTGCTAGAGGTCCCCGATCTCCTAATGAAAAACTGTTTTTT. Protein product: CSARGPRSPNEKLFF.

This CDR3 is CASSSKMGTGENIQYF. Written as DNA, the CDR3 is TGTGCCAGCAGCTCTAAGATGGGGACAGGGGAAAACATTCAGTACTTC. The rearrangement links TRBV7-8 to TRBJ2-4; 10 nucleotides line up with TRBD1. The CDR3 is 16 residues long. The germline CDR1 and CDR2 sequences are SGHVS and FQNEAQ. The V segment lost 4 bases and the J segment 5 bases; nucleotides outside the gene matches: 8. Supplemented by reference TRBV7-8 and TRBJ2-4, the full variable domain reads GAGVSQSPRYKVAKRGQDVALRCDPISGHVSLFWYQQALGQGPEFLTYFQNEAQLDKSGLPSDRFFAERPEGSVSTLKIQRTQQEDSAVYLCASSSKMGTGENIQYFGAGTRLSVL.

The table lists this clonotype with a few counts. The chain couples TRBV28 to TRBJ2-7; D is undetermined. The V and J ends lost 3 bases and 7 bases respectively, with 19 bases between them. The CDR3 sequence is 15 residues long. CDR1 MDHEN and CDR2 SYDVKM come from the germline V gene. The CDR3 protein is CASSFESSGHREQYF. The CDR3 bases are TGTGCCAGCAGTTTCGAGTCCAGTGGCCATCGGGAGCAGTACTTC.

The CDR3 reads CSVEPPSGVAGNTIYF. The DNA of the CDR3 is TGCAGCGTGGAGCCCCCGTCGGGGGTTGCTGGAAACACCATATATTTT. The genes are TRBV29-1 and TRBJ1-3, with a possible D match to TRBD1 (5 bases). The CDR3 is 16 residues long. Germline V gives CDR1 SQVTM, CDR2 ANQGSEA. Trimming took off 6 bases at V and 2 bases at J, with 20 bases between the two ends. The full variable domain, its missing parts supplied by reference TRBV29-1 and TRBJ1-3, is SAVISQKPSRDICQRGTSLTIQCQVDSQVTMMFWYRQQPGQSLTLIATANQGSEATYESGFVIDKFPISRPNLTFSTLTVSNMSPEDSSIYLCSVEPPSGVAGNTIYFGEGSWLTVV.

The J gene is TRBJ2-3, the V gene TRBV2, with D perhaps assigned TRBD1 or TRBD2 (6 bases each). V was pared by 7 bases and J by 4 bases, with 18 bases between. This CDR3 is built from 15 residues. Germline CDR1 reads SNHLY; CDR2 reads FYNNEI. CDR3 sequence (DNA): TGTGCCAGCAATGGTGGGGGGCCGGCTGCAGATACGCAGTATTTT. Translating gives CASNGGGPAADTQYF.

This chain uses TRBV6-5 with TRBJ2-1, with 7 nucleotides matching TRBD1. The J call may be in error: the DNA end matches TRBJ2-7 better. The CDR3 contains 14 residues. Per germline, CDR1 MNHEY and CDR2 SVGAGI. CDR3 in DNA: TGTGCCAGCATGAACCGGGACAGCTACAATGAGCAGTACTTC. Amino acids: CASMNRDSYNEQYF.

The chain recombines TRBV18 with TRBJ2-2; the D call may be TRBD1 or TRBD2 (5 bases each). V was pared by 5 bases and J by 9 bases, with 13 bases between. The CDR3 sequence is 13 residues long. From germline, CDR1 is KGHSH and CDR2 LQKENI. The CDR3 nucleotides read TGTGCCAGCTCATTCAGGGACGACAGGGAGCTGTTTTTT. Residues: CASSFRDDRELFF.

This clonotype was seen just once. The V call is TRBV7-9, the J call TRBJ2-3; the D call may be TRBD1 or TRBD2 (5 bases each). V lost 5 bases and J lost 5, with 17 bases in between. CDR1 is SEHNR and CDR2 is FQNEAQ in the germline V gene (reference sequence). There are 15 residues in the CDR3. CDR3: CASSPFGAEGDTQYF. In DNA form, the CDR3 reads TGTGCCAGCAGCCCCTTCGGGGCAGAGGGAGATACGCAGTATTTT.

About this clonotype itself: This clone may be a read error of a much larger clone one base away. CDR3 nucleotides: TGTGCCATCAGTGAGTCCTGGGCGAAGGGGGCGCCTACCTACAATGAGCAGTTCTTC. Its translation: CAISESWAKGAPTYNEQFF. The chain joins TRBV10-3 to TRBJ2-1; TRBD1 matches 7 bases. CDR3 size: 19 residues. With V trimmed by 0 bases and J by 2 bases, 13 bases remained unmatched. CDR1 is ENHRY, CDR2 SYGVKD, per germline.

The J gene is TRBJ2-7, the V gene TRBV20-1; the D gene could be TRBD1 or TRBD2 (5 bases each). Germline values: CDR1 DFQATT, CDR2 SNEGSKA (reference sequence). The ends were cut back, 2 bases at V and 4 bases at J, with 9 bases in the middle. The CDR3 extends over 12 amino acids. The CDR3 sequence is CSARLGAYEQYF. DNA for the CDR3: TGCAGTGCTAGACTCGGGGCTTACGAGCAGTACTTC.

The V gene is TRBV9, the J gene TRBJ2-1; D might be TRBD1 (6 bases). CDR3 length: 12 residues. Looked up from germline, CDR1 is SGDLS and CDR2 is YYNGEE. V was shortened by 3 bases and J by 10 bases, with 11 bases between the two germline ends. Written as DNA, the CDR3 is TGTGCCAGCAGCGCCGAACAGGGCGAGCAGTTCTTC. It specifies CASSAEQGEQFF.

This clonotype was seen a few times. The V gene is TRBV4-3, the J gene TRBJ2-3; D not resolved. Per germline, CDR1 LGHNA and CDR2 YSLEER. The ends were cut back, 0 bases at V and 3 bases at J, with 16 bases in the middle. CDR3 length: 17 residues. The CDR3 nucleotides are TGCGCCAGCAGCCAAGAATTTGAGGCCTCTTGGACAGATACGCAGTATTTT. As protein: CASSQEFEASWTDTQYF.

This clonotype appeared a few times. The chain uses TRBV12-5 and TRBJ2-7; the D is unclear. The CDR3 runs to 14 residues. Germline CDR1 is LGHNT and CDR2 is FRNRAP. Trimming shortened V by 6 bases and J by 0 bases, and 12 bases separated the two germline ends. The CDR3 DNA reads TGTGCTAGTGGCTGGATGGGAACCTCCTACGAGCAGTACTTC. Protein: CASGWMGTSYEQYF.

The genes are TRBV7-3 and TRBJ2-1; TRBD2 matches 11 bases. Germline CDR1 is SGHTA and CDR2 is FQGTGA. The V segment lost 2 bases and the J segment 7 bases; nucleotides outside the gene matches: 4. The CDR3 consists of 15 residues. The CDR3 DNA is TGTGCCAGCAGCTTACAACTAGCGGGGGAGAATGAGCAGTTCTTC. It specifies CASSLQLAGENEQFF.

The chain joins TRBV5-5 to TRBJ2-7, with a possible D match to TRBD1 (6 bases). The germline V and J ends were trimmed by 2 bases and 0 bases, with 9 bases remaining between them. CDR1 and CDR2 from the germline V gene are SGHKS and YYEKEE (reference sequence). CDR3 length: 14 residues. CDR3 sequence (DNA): TGTGCCAGCAGCTTTTTAGGGGGCTCCTACGAGCAGTACTTC. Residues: CASSFLGGSYEQYF.

The CDR3 region has the DNA TGTGCCAGCAGCCCACTGACGGGGTCCCGGGCAGATACGCAGTATTTT. Protein sequence: CASSPLTGSRADTQYF. This chain links TRBV7-2 with TRBJ2-3, with D possibly matching TRBD2 (5 bases). CDR1 is SGHTA and CDR2 is FQGNSA in the germline V gene. V was shortened by 5 bases and J by 4 bases, with 19 bases between the two germline ends. This CDR3 has 16 amino acids.

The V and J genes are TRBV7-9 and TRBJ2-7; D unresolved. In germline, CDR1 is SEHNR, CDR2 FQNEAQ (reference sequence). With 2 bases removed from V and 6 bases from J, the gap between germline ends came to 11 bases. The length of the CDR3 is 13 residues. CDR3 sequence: CASSLQEPGEQYF. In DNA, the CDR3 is TGTGCCAGCAGCTTACAGGAGCCGGGCGAGCAGTACTTC.

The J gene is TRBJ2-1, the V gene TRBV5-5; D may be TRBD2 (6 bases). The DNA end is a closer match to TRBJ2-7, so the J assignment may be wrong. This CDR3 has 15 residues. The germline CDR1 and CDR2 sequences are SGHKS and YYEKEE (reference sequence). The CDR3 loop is CASSLGRGLYNEQYF. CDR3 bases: TGTGCCAGCAGCTTGGGGAGGGGCCTTTACAATGAGCAGTACTTC.

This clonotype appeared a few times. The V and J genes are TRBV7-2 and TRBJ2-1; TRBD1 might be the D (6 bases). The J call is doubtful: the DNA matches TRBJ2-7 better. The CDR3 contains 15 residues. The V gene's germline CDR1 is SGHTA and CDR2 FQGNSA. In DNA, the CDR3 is TGTGCCAGCAGCTCTCTAGGGGGTGGTATCAATGAGCAGTACTTC. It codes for CASSSLGGGINEQYF.

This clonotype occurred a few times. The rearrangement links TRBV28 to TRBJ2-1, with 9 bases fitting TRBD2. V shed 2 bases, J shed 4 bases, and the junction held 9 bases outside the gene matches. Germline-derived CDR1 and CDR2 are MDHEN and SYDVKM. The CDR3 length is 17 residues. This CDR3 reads CASSLEDPAGGYNEQFF. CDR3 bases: TGTGCCAGCAGTTTAGAGGATCCAGCGGGGGGATACAATGAGCAGTTCTTC.

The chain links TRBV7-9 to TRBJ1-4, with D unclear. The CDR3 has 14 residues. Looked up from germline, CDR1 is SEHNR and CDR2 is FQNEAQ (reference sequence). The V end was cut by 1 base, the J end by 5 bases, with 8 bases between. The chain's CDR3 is CASSLGKSNEKLFF. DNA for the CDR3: TGTGCCAGCAGCTTAGGCAAGAGCAATGAAAAACTGTTTTTT.

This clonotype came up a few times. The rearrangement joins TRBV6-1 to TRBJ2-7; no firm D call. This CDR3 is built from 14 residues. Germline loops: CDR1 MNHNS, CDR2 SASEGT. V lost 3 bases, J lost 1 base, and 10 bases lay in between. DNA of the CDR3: TGTGCCAGCAGTGACCGGTCCCCATCCTACGAGCAGTACTTC. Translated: CASSDRSPSYEQYF.

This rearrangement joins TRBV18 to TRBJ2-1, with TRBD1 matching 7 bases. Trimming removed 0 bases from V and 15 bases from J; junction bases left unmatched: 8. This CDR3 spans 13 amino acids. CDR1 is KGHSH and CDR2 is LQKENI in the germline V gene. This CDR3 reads CASSPPMTGLLFF. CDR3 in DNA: TGTGCCAGCTCACCACCGATGACAGGGCTTTTGTTCTTC.

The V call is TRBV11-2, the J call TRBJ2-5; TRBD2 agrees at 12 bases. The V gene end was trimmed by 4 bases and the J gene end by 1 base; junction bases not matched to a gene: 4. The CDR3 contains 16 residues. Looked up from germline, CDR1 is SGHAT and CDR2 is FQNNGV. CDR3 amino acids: CASSSWTSGAQETQYF. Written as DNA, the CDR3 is TGTGCCAGCAGCTCCTGGACTAGCGGGGCCCAAGAGACCCAGTACTTC.

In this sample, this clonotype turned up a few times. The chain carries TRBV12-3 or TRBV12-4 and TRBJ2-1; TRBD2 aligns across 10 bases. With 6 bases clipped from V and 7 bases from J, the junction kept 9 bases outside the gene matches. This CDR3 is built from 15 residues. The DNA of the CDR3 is TGTGCCAGCAGGCCACCGGGACTAGCGACAAATGAGCAGTTCTTC. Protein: CASRPPGLATNEQFF.

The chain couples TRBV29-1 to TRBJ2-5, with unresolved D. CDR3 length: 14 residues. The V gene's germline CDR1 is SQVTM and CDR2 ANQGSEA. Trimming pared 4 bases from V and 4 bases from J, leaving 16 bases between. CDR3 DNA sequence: TGCAGCGTTGGGATCCGTACAGTCCCAGAGACCCAGTACTTC. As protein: CSVGIRTVPETQYF.

The CDR3 sequence is CASSLFSGQQETQYF. DNA for the CDR3: TGTGCCAGCAGTTTATTCTCGGGACAGCAAGAGACCCAGTACTTC. The chain combines TRBV27 with TRBJ2-5, with 7 bases that match TRBD1. This CDR3 has 15 amino acids. V lost 1 base and J lost 2; bases outside the gene matches: 4. Germline V gene data show CDR1 as MNHEY and CDR2 as SMNVEV (reference sequence).